This TCR beta chain derives from a study of T cells in Graves' hyperthyroidism and ophthalmopathy. Those with hyperthyroidism were 18 to 65 years old, newly diagnosed, and ill for under 2 months. Diagnoses rested on clinical symptoms, serum thyroxine and TRAb, thyroid ultrasound and orbital computed tomography. There were TCR beta CDR3 regions amplified from RNA transcripts. The TCR CDR3 first-round RT-PCR relied on the HTBI primer set. TCRdb processed the multiplex PCR reads anew with MiXCR; each CDR3 protein has one entry. This table has about 360,000 distinct CDR3 sequences, 15% to 19% appearing once. Regarding the study as a whole: It was a median around seven months before onset that the model predicted ophthalmopathy. In simple terms, a model built on 13 V-J features told ophthalmopathy apart from stable hyperthyroidism.

With regard to this clonotype: Its specificity is not known.

The V end was cut by 3 bases, the J end by 2 bases, with 8 bases between. Germline values: CDR1 SGHDT, CDR2 YYEEEE. The CDR3 totals 13 residues. Sequences were obtained from blood. This receptor was identified in a woman aged 18-29 years with Graves' hyperthyroidism that later progressed to Graves' ophthalmopathy. The chain recombines TRBV5-6 with TRBJ2-5, with D hard to call. In DNA, the CDR3 is TGTGCCAGCAGCTCGACGATGCAAGAGACCCAGTACTTC. As protein: CASSSTMQETQYF.